What follows are 28 T cell receptor beta chains derived from one specimen sequenced in a study of T cell changes during pregnancy in multiple sclerosis. The table came from immunoSEQ multiplex PCR; TCRdb's copy has only in-frame clones and leaves some out. The profile shows 90,000 or so clones, 75% to 95% of them singletons. The source material was peripheral blood, sampled in the first trimester of pregnancy. The source is a female donor in good health, enrolled as a control in a pregnancy study.

This chain joins TRBV28 and TRBJ1-5; D possibly corresponds to TRBD1 (5 bases). The germline V gene encodes CDR1 MDHEN and CDR2 SYDVKM. The CDR3 runs to 12 residues. V was shortened by 2 bases and J by 15 bases, with 14 bases between the two germline ends. CDR3 sequence (DNA): TGTGCCAGCAGTTTACGGTTCAGGGTGAGGCATTTT. It translates to CASSLRFRVRHF.

This clone has more than one count but fewer than ten. The rearrangement links TRBV28 to TRBJ2-7, with 8 bases identical to TRBD1. The trim removed 4 bases at V and 5 bases at J, leaving 10 bases unmatched. From germline, CDR1 is MDHEN and CDR2 SYDVKM. CDR3 length: 15 amino acids. CDR3 sequence: CASSSSGQGINEQYF. The CDR3 region has the DNA TGTGCCAGCAGTTCGTCAGGACAGGGTATTAACGAGCAGTACTTC.

The CDR3 sequence: CASSLDRVPEAFF. CDR3 DNA sequence: TGTGCCAGCAGCTTGGACAGGGTCCCTGAAGCTTTCTTT. The gene calls are TRBV7-2 and TRBJ1-1, with TRBD1 matching over 8 bases. V was pared by 3 bases and J by 6 bases, with 3 bases of the junction left unmatched. Germline V gives CDR1 SGHTA, CDR2 FQGNSA. This CDR3 comprises 13 residues.

The chain recombines TRBV7-2 with TRBJ1-4; tentative D call: TRBD1 (6 bases). The CDR3 loop spans 15 amino acids. Per the germline V gene, CDR1 is SGHTA and CDR2 is FQGNSA. V was pared by 5 bases and J by 11 bases, with 21 bases between. The CDR3 sequence: CASSPPPGRGAKLFF. CDR3 DNA sequence: TGTGCCAGCAGCCCCCCACCGGGCCGGGGGGCCAAACTGTTTTTT.

V and J are TRBV9 and TRBJ2-7, with 8 bases identical to TRBD1. V trimming: 3 bases; J trimming: 2 bases; junction bases outside the gene matches: 4. The CDR3 sequence is 14 residues long. Looked up from germline, CDR1 is SGDLS and CDR2 is YYNGEE. CDR3 sequence (DNA): TGTGCCAGCAGCGGCCGGGACAGGCCCTACGAGCAGTACTTC. It is translated as CASSGRDRPYEQYF. Full variable domain (remainder filled in from reference TRBV9 and TRBJ2-7): DSGVTQTPKHLITATGQRVTLRCSPRSGDLSVYWYQQSLDQGLQFLIQYYNGEERAKGNILERFSAQQFPDLHSELNLSSLELGDSALYFCASSGRDRPYEQYFGPGTRLTVT.

Of note for this clone: One end of the junction varies from germline; a read error may be responsible. This sequence joins TRBV28 and TRBJ1-1, with D tentatively TRBD1 (6 bases). Germline CDR1 MDHEN, CDR2 SYDVKM. CDR3 length equals 12 residues. CDR3 loop: CASSSYATGAIF. The CDR3 region has the DNA TGTGCCAGCAGTTCCTACGCGACAGGAGCGATTTTT.

This chain connects TRBV4-2 to TRBJ2-3; 9 bases line up with TRBD2. The V gene end was trimmed by 6 bases and the J gene end by 1 base; junction bases not matched to a gene: 11. Germline lookup yields CDR1 LGHNA and CDR2 YNFKEQ. The CDR3 has 17 residues. The chain's CDR3 is CASRSTAGGLGTDTQYF. As DNA, the CDR3 is TGTGCCAGCAGATCGACGGCGGGGGGGCTTGGCACAGATACGCAGTATTTT.

The rearrangement uses TRBV27 and TRBJ2-7; 11 positions match TRBD1. In germline, CDR1 is MNHEY, CDR2 SMNVEV (reference sequence). The CDR3 extends over 14 amino acids. J lost 6 bases, V lost 5 bases, and 6 bases had no gene match. CDR3 in amino acids: CASSPVGTGGEQYF. The CDR3 DNA follows: TGTGCCAGCAGTCCGGTTGGGACAGGGGGCGAGCAGTACTTC.

The chain has TRBV5-8 and TRBJ1-1, with a possible D match to TRBD1 (5 bases). This CDR3 spans 12 amino acids. Germline V gene lookup returns CDR1 SGHTS and CDR2 YDEGEE. V lost 4 bases and J lost 7, with 11 bases in between. The CDR3, as DNA: TGTGCCAGCAGCGAAGACAGCGTTGAAGCTTTCTTT. Amino acid sequence: CASSEDSVEAFF.

This clone has just a few counts. The CDR3 spells CAWGKEGNQPQHF. The CDR3 DNA reads as TGTGCCTGGGGCAAGGAGGGCAATCAGCCCCAGCATTTT. The genes are TRBV30 and TRBJ1-5; no clear D gene. Trimming removed 5 bases from V and 2 bases from J, with 10 bases in between. This CDR3 region has 13 residues. Per germline, CDR1 GTSNPN and CDR2 SVGIG (reference sequence).

The chain combines TRBV4-3 with TRBJ1-4; D is perhaps TRBD1 (6 bases). Per the germline V gene, CDR1 is LGHNA and CDR2 is YSLEER. This CDR3 has 16 residues. Trimming left V 2 bases short and J 8 bases short, with 18 bases between. The CDR3 DNA sequence: TGCGCCAGCAGCCAATCTATCGCCAGGGGAGGGGAAAAACTGTTTTTT. Its translation is CASSQSIARGGEKLFF.

A single count supports this clone. The chain uses TRBV5-1 and TRBJ2-2, with TRBD1 as a possible D gene (5 bases). Germline CDR1 SGHRS, CDR2 YFSETQ. The CDR3 loop spans 16 amino acids. V lost 2 bases to trimming and J lost 4 bases, with 15 bases between them. This CDR3 is CASSLTSGAPTGELFF. The CDR3 bases are TGCGCCAGCAGCTTAACTTCTGGGGCTCCCACCGGGGAGCTGTTTTTT.

CDR3 sequence (DNA): TGTGCCTGGAGTGTACGCCGCAGGGTGGACGCAGATACGCAGTATTTT. Protein sequence: CAWSVRRRVDADTQYF. V and J are TRBV30 and TRBJ2-3; D might be TRBD1 (5 bases). This CDR3 has 16 residues. CDR1 is GTSNPN and CDR2 is SVGIG in the germline V gene (reference sequence). The V end was cut by 0 bases, the J end by 4 bases, with 17 bases between.

This clone has a single count. A read error may account for a junction end that differs from germline. This rearrangement joins TRBV7-7 to TRBJ2-5, with TRBD2 as a possible D gene (7 bases). Germline CDR1 reads SSHAT; CDR2 reads FNYEAQ (reference sequence). The CDR3 sequence is 14 residues long. The CDR3 loop reads CASSLGGGAETQYF. The DNA of the CDR3 is TGTGCTAGCAGCTTAGGAGGGGGGGCTGAGACCCAGTACTTC.

CDR3 nucleotide sequence: TGTGCCAGCAGCTTAGAGGGGGCCAAGGACTATGGCTACACCTTC. Amino acid sequence: CASSLEGAKDYGYTF. The chain joins TRBV7-9 to TRBJ1-2; 7 bases are shared with TRBD1. V was pared by 1 base and J by 3 bases, with 5 bases of the junction left unmatched. Germline loops: CDR1 SEHNR, CDR2 FQNEAQ (reference sequence). This CDR3 has 15 amino acids.

V gene TRBV18 combines with J gene TRBJ2-7; D call uncertain. Germline CDR1 and CDR2: KGHSH and LQKENI. Trimming removed 3 bases at V and 3 bases at J, with 18 bases between. CDR3 length: 16 residues. The DNA of the CDR3 is TGTGCCAGCTCACCCCCCTCTGGCGGATTAGGCTACGAGCAGTACTTC. It codes for CASSPPSGGLGYEQYF.

The V call is TRBV4-3, the J call TRBJ1-5; 9 nucleotides agree with TRBD1. V lost 4 bases to trimming and J lost 5 bases; unmatched junction nucleotides: 9. CDR1 is LGHNA, CDR2 YSLEER, per germline. The CDR3 has 16 residues. The CDR3 DNA is TGCGCCAGCAGCCCCTCGGGCGGGACAGGGTATCAGCCCCAGCATTTT. Amino acid sequence: CASSPSGGTGYQPQHF.

This chain uses TRBV5-1 with TRBJ2-3, with 14 bases that match TRBD2. J gave up 8 bases and V 4 bases, and 6 bases lay outside the gene matches. From germline, CDR1 is SGHRS and CDR2 YFSETQ. The CDR3 loop spans 15 amino acids. In nucleotides, the CDR3 is TGCGCCAGCAGCCCGACGACTAGCGGGGGGGGTACGCAGTATTTT. This gives the protein CASSPTTSGGGTQYF.

This clone was picked up one time. The chain carries TRBV7-6 and TRBJ1-2; D uncertain. Trimming removed 0 bases from V and 0 bases from J, with 8 bases in between. The CDR3 is made up of 15 amino acids. Germline loops: CDR1 SGHVS, CDR2 FNYEAQ. The CDR3 loop reads CASSLATGSNYGYTF. CDR3 bases: TGTGCCAGCAGCTTAGCGACGGGGTCTAACTATGGCTACACCTTC.

This clone was seen once. The chain uses TRBV29-1 and TRBJ2-1, with D hard to call. Germline V gene lookup returns CDR1 SQVTM and CDR2 ANQGSEA. V shed 7 bases and J shed 5 bases, with 6 bases lying between them. The CDR3 extends over 10 amino acids. The CDR3 reads CSARNNEQFF. Written as DNA, the CDR3 is TGCAGCGCTAGGAACAATGAGCAGTTCTTC.

The rearrangement links TRBV7-9 to TRBJ1-6; a possible D gene is TRBD1 (6 bases). Germline assignment: CDR1 SEHNR and CDR2 FQNEAQ (reference sequence). The CDR3 length is 17 residues. V was pared by 4 bases and J by 3 bases, with 16 bases between. CDR3 sequence (DNA): TGTGCCAGCAGCTCAAGGGGGGGGCCCGGCTATAATTCACCCCTCCACTTT. Amino acid sequence: CASSSRGGPGYNSPLHF.

The chain carries TRBV27 and TRBJ1-2; 7 bases align to TRBD1. Trimming removed 2 bases from V and 8 bases from J; junction bases left unmatched: 8. The CDR3 contains 14 residues. Germline-derived CDR1 and CDR2 are MNHEY and SMNVEV (reference sequence). The DNA of the CDR3 is TGTGCCAGCAGTTTAAGGGGGACAGTACAAGGCTACACCTTC. This translates into CASSLRGTVQGYTF.

This clone was counted a single time. The chain employs TRBV5-1 and TRBJ1-4, with D tentatively TRBD1 (5 bases). V was clipped by 0 bases and J by 5 bases, with 14 bases between them. Per germline, CDR1 SGHRS and CDR2 YFSETQ. The CDR3 is 16 residues long. CDR3 sequence (DNA): TGCGCCAGCAGCTTGGGGATCGCACGGGGGAATGAAAAACTGTTTTTT. As protein: CASSLGIARGNEKLFF.

The rearrangement joins TRBV7-3 to TRBJ2-1; 11 nucleotides align to TRBD2. The J segment lost 12 bases and the V segment lost 3 bases, leaving 10 bases of the junction unmatched. The CDR3 spans 15 residues. Germline values: CDR1 SGHTA, CDR2 FQGTGA. This CDR3 is CASSFSTSGVGRQFF. CDR3 nucleotides: TGTGCCAGCAGCTTTTCGACTAGCGGGGTTGGTAGGCAGTTCTTC.

The rearrangement joins TRBV10-3 to TRBJ1-2, with D possibly being TRBD1 (6 bases). V lost 3 bases and J lost 4, with 9 bases in between. In germline, CDR1 is ENHRY, CDR2 SYGVKD. The CDR3 spans 13 residues. The CDR3 DNA follows: TGTGCCATCAGTGAAGGACAGAGCTATGGCTACACCTTC. Translated, it gives CAISEGQSYGYTF.

The chain employs TRBV11-1 and TRBJ2-2, with 7 bases aligning to TRBD1. CDR1 SGHAT and CDR2 FQDESV come from the germline V gene (reference sequence). The J segment lost 2 bases and the V segment lost 5 bases, leaving 5 bases of the junction unmatched. This CDR3 has 15 residues. This CDR3 reads CASSPRQGNTGELFF. CDR3 bases: TGTGCCAGCAGCCCGAGACAGGGAAACACCGGGGAGCTGTTTTTT.

This clone came up once. The chain employs TRBV4-1 and TRBJ1-2, with a weak D call TRBD1 (5 bases). Trimming stripped 1 base from V and 6 bases from J, with 9 bases between. Germline V gene sequence: CDR1 MGHRA, CDR2 YSYEKL. This CDR3 contains 13 residues. CDR3 amino acids: CASSQGGEDGYTF. DNA for the CDR3: TGCGCCAGCAGCCAAGGAGGGGAGGATGGCTACACCTTC.

This chain connects TRBV5-6 to TRBJ1-6; D may be TRBD1 (5 bases). The CDR3 runs 17 residues. With 2 bases removed from V and 7 bases from J, the gap between germline ends came to 19 bases. Germline V gene sequence: CDR1 SGHDT, CDR2 YYEEEE. The CDR3 DNA reads TGTGCCAGCAGCTTCCACTTGGAGACAGACCGAAATTCACCCCTCCACTTT. Its translation is CASSFHLETDRNSPLHF. Variable domain in full (rest from reference TRBV5-6 and TRBJ1-6): DAGVTQSPTHLIKTRGQQVTLRCSPKSGHDTVSWYQQALGQGPQFIFQYYEEEERQRGNFPDRFSGHQFPNYSSELNVNALLLGDSALYLCASSFHLETDRNSPLHFGNGTRLTVT.